The clone carrying this T cell receptor beta chain was recorded many times. Its cognate antigen is unknown. CDR1 is SGHTA, CDR2 FQGNSA, per germline. V was pared by 4 bases and J by 9 bases, with 13 bases between. The CDR3 covers 13 residues. These data belong to a study of T cell repertoires in cytomegalovirus infection. A single record per CDR3 protein comes from TCRdb applying MiXCR to the reads. The table records under 150,000 distinct CDR3 sequences, under 30% of them present only once. The sequence came from a human donor in good health (CMV status not recorded). Some clones in this sample may be carry-over from other donors' samples. Sample: PBMCs, sequenced either directly or after in vitro stimulation (not recorded which). The chain couples TRBV7-2 to TRBJ2-1; D unclear. CDR3 nucleotides: TGTGCCAGCAGCTCCCTCATTAGCCCTGAGCAGTTCTTC. It encodes CASSSLISPEQFF.